This T cell receptor (beta chain) was captured in a study of blood T cell repertoires in COVID-19. Overall study context: Sites across the United States, Italy and Spain contributed samples from acute and convalescent COVID-19. T cells, B-cell-depleted T cells, or PBMCs provided the cDNA or gDNA that served as material.

Original processing notes: It was from reference gene primer amplification that nucleated cell counts were estimated. Profiling relied on immunoSEQ multiplex PCR, and the TCRdb table lists in-frame clones only, not all of them. D and trimming were read from the DNA, whereas the V and J calls and clone size are those reported in that table. The sample includes some 200,000 clones, approximately 84% seen only once; the top ten take around 6.9%. With 3 bases clipped from V and 1 base from J, the junction kept 6 bases outside the gene matches. The CDR3 has 15 residues. CDR1 DFQATT and CDR2 SNEGSKA come from the germline V gene (reference sequence).

The sequenced material came from peripheral blood. The chain has TRBV20-1 and TRBJ1-2; 9 nucleotides match TRBD1. The TCR sequence derives from a human donor with acute or convalescent COVID-19. The donor label of this sample is uncertain. CDR3 loop: CSASSRGQGNYGYTF. CDR3 in DNA: TGCAGTGCTAGTAGTCGGGGACAGGGTAACTATGGCTACACCTTC.